A selection of T cell receptor beta chains follows, all from one sample in a study of STAT5B mutations in CD4+ large granular lymphocyte leukemia. The method was immunoSEQ multiplex PCR; TCRdb's version includes in-frame clones alone and lacks a portion of them. Here the sample spans some 21,000 clones, approximately 70% being singletons. Input material: CD4+ T cells from blood buffy coats. These receptors all come from a human donor in good health. Each CDR3 is given with its conserved first and last residue. D genes are given only for firm matches. Clone size is not always given. Where it is, it says once, few, many or a class for expanded clones.

CDR3nt: TGCGCCAGCAGCCAAGCCCACGGACAGGGTTATGGCTACACCTTC
CDR3aa: CASSQAHGQGYGYTF
abundance: medium-sized
j_gene: TRBJ1-2
d_gene: TRBD1
v_gene: TRBV4-3

CDR3nt: TGTGCCAGCAGGGCAGGGTTGTCCAATCAGCCCCAGCATTTT
CDR3aa: CASRAGLSNQPQHF
abundance: NA
j_gene: TRBJ1-5
d_gene: NA
v_gene: TRBV2

CDR3nt: TGTGCCAGCAGTGATATTGGACAGGGCGAAGAGACCCAGTACTTC
CDR3aa: CASSDIGQGEETQYF
abundance: NA
j_gene: TRBJ2-5
d_gene: TRBD1
v_gene: TRBV2

CDR3nt: TGCAGCGCAGTGGGACAGGGGGGAAACATTCAGTACTTC
CDR3aa: CSAVGQGGNIQYF
abundance: NA
j_gene: TRBJ2-4
d_gene: TRBD1
v_gene: TRBV29-1

CDR3nt: TGTGCCAGCAGCGGGGCCCCGATCGACAGGGCAATTAGCAATCAGCCCCAGCATTTT
CDR3aa: CASSGAPIDRAISNQPQHF
abundance: NA
j_gene: TRBJ1-5
d_gene: TRBD1
v_gene: TRBV28

CDR3nt: TGTGCCGGCAAGGGGCGAAATGAAAAACTGTTTTTT
CDR3aa: CAGKGRNEKLFF
abundance: NA
j_gene: TRBJ1-4
d_gene: NA
v_gene: TRBV7-3

CDR3nt: TGTGCCAGCAGCAAACAGGTCTATGAAGAGCAGTACTTC
CDR3aa: CASSKQVYEEQYF
abundance: few
j_gene: TRBJ2-7
d_gene: NA
v_gene: TRBV7-7

CDR3nt: TGTGCCAGCAGCTCCGACACCGGGGAGCTGTTTTTT
CDR3aa: CASSSDTGELFF
abundance: NA
j_gene: TRBJ2-2
d_gene: NA
v_gene: TRBV11-3

CDR3nt: TGTGCCAGTAGTAGCGGTCAGCCCCAGCATTTT
CDR3aa: CASSSGQPQHF
abundance: few
j_gene: TRBJ1-5
d_gene: NA
v_gene: TRBV19

CDR3nt: TGTGCCATCATGCAGGGTTCGAGCACCGGGGAGCTGTTTTTT
CDR3aa: CAIMQGSSTGELFF
abundance: NA
j_gene: TRBJ2-2
d_gene: NA
v_gene: TRBV10-3

CDR3nt: TGTGCCAGCAGCCAAGACTGGACCAGATACAATGAGCAGTTCTTC
CDR3aa: CASSQDWTRYNEQFF
abundance: NA
j_gene: TRBJ2-1
d_gene: NA
v_gene: TRBV14

CDR3nt: TGTGCCAGCTCACCCCGCAAGGGAGGGAACTCCTACAATGAGCAGTTCTTC
CDR3aa: CASSPRKGGNSYNEQFF
abundance: NA
j_gene: TRBJ2-1
d_gene: TRBD2
v_gene: TRBV18

CDR3nt: TGTGCCAGCAGCTTAGCCGGGGGCACAGATACGCAGTATTTT
CDR3aa: CASSLAGGTDTQYF
abundance: once
j_gene: TRBJ2-3
d_gene: NA
v_gene: TRBV7-6

CDR3nt: TGCGCCAGCAGCTCCCAGGGCGGGCACGAGCAGTACTTC
CDR3aa: CASSSQGGHEQYF
abundance: NA
j_gene: TRBJ2-7
d_gene: NA
v_gene: TRBV5-1

CDR3nt: TGTGCCAGCAGTGAAGCGCTTGCGGGGGGGCGAAATGAGCAGTTCTTC
CDR3aa: CASSEALAGGRNEQFF
abundance: NA
j_gene: TRBJ2-1
d_gene: TRBD2
v_gene: TRBV2

CDR3nt: TGTGCCAGCAGCTTAGTGGACAGTCTAGCCAAAAACATTCAGTACTTC
CDR3aa: CASSLVDSLAKNIQYF
abundance: NA
j_gene: TRBJ2-4
d_gene: NA
v_gene: TRBV11-3

CDR3nt: TGTGCCAGTACTGAACCGGACGGTAACTATGGCTACACCTTC
CDR3aa: CASTEPDGNYGYTF
abundance: NA
j_gene: TRBJ1-2
d_gene: NA
v_gene: TRBV28

CDR3nt: TGTGCCAGCAGCTTGGGCGGACAGGGAGGAGAGACCCAGTACTTC
CDR3aa: CASSLGGQGGETQYF
abundance: NA
j_gene: TRBJ2-5
d_gene: TRBD1
v_gene: TRBV7-7

CDR3nt: TGCAGCGTTGAAGTCGGTTTGGGGACGGGGACCCAGTACTTC
CDR3aa: CSVEVGLGTGTQYF
abundance: NA
j_gene: TRBJ2-5
d_gene: NA
v_gene: TRBV29-1